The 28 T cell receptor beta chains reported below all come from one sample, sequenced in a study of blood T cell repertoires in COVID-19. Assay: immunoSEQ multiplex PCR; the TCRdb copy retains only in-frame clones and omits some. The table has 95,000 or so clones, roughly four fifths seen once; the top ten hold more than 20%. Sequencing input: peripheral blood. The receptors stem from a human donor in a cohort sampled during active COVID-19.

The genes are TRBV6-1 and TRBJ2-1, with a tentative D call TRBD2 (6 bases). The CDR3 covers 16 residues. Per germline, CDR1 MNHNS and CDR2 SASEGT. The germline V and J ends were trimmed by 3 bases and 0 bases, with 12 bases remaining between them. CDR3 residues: CASSERGDSSYNEQFF. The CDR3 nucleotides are TGTGCCAGCAGTGAGCGGGGAGACAGCTCCTACAATGAGCAGTTCTTC.

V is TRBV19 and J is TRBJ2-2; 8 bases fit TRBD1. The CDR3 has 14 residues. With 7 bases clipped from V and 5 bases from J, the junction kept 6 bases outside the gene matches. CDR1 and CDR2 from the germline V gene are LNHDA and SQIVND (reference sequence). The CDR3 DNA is TGTGCCAGTATTAGGACAGGGAAGACCGGGGAGCTGTTTTTT. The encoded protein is CASIRTGKTGELFF.

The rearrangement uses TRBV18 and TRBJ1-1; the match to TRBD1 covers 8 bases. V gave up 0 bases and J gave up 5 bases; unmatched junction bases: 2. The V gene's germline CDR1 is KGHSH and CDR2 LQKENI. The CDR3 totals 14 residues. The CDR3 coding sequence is TGTGCCAGCTCACCACCCAGGGGGCGAACTGAAGCTTTCTTT. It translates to CASSPPRGRTEAFF. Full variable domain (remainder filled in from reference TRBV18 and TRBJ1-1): NAGVMQNPRHLVRRRGQEARLRCSPMKGHSHVYWYRQLPEEGLKFMVYLQKENIIDESGMPKERFSAEFPKEGPSILRIQQVVRGDSAAYFCASSPPRGRTEAFFGQGTRLTVV.

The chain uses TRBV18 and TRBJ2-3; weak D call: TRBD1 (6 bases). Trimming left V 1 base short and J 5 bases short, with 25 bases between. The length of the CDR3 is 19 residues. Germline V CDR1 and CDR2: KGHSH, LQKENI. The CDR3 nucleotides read TGTGCCAGCTCACCACAGTTAGTCTCGCACAGGGTAAGCGAAGATACGCAGTATTTT. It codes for CASSPQLVSHRVSEDTQYF.

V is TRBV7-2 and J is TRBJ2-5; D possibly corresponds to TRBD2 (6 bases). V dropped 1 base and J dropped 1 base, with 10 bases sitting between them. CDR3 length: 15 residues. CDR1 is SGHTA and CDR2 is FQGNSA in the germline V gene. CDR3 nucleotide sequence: TGTGCCAGCAGCTTAGGATGGGGGGTCCAAGAGACCCAGTACTTC. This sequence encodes CASSLGWGVQETQYF.

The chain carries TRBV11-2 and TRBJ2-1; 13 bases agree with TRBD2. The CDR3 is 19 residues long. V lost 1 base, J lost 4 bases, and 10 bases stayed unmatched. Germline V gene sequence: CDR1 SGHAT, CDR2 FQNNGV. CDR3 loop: CASSLGGTSGAIQYNEQFF. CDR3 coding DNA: TGTGCCAGCAGCTTAGGAGGGACTAGCGGGGCGATACAGTACAATGAGCAGTTCTTC.

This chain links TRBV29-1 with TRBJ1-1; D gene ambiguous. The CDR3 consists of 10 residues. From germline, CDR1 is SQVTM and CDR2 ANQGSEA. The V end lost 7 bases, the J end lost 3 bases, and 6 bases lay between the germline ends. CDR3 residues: CSGGDTEAFF. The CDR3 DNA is TGCAGCGGTGGAGACACTGAAGCTTTCTTT.

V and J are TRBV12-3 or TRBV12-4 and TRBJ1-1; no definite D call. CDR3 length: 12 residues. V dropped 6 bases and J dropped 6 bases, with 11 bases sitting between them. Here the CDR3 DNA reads TGTGCCAGCAGCCGAGGAATCTCTGAAGCTTTCTTT. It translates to CASSRGISEAFF.

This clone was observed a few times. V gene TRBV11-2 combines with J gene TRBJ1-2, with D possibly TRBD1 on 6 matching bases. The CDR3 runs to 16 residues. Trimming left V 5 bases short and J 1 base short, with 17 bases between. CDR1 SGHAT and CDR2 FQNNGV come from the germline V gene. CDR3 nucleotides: TGTGCCAGCAGCCTCCAGACAGGAAGGATTAACTATGGCTACACCTTC. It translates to CASSLQTGRINYGYTF.

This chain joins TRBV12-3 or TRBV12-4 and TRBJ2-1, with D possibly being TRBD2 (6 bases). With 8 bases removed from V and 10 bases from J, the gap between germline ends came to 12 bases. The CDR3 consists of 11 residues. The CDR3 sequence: CASRFLAEQFF. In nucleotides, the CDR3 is TGTGCCAGCCGCTTTCTAGCGGAGCAGTTCTTC.

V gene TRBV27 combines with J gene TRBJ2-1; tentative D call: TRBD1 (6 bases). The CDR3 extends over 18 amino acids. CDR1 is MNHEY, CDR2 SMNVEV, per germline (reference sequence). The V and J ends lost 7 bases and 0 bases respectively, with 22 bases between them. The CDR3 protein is CASILKGDLGFSYNEQFF. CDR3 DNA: TGTGCCAGCATCCTAAAGGGGGATTTAGGGTTCTCCTACAATGAGCAGTTCTTC.

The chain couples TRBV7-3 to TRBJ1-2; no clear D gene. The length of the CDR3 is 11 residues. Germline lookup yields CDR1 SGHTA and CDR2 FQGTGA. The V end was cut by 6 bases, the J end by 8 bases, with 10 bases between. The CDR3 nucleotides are TGTGCCAGCAGTTCGGACTGGGGCTACACCTTC. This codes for CASSSDWGYTF.

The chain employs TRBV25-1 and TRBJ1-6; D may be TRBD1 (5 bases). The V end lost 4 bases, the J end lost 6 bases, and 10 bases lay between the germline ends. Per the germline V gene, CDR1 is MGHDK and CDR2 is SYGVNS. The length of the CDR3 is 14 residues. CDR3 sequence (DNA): TGTGCCAGCAGTGTTGGCAGGGCTAATTCACCCCTCCACTTT. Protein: CASSVGRANSPLHF.

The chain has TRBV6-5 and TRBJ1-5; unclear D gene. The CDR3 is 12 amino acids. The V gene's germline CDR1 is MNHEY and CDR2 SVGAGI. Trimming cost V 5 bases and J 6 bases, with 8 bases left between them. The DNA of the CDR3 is TGTGCCAGCAGTCCTCCGGGTCAGCCCCAGCATTTT. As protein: CASSPPGQPQHF.

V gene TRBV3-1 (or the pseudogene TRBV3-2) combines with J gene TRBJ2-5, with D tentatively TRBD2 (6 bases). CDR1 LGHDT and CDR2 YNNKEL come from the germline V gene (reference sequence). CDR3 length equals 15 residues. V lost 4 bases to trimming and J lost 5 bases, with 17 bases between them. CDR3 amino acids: CASSLGRGGGETQYF. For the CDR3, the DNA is TGTGCCAGCAGCCTAGGCCGAGGTGGGGGGGAGACCCAGTACTTC.

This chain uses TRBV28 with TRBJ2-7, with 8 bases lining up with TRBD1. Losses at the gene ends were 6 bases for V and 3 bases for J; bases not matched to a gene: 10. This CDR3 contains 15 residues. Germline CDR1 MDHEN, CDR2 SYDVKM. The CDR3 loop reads CASSPSVQGDYEQYF. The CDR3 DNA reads TGTGCCAGCAGCCCAAGTGTACAGGGGGACTACGAGCAGTACTTC.

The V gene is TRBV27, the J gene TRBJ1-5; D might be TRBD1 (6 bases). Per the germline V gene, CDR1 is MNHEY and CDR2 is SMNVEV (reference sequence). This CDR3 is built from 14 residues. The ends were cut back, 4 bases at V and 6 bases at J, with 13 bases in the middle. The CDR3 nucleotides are TGTGCCAGCAGTTCAGGGGTCTCGGTTCAGCCCCAGCATTTT. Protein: CASSSGVSVQPQHF.

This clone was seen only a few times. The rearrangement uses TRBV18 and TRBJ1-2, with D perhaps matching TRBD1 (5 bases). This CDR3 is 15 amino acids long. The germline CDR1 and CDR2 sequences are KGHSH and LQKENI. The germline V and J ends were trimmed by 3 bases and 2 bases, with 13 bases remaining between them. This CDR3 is CASSPAQGANYGYTF. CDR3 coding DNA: TGTGCCAGCTCACCGGCCCAGGGCGCCAACTATGGCTACACCTTC.

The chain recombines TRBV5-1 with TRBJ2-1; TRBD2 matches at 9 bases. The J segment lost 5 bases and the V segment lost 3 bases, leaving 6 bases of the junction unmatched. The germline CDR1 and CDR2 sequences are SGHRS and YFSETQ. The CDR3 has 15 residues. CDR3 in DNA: TGCGCCAGCAGCTCGGGCGGCGGGAGGGACAATGAGCAGTTCTTC. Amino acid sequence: CASSSGGGRDNEQFF. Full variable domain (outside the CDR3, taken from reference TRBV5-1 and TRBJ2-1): KAGVTQTPRYLIKTRGQQVTLSCSPISGHRSVSWYQQTPGQGLQFLFEYFSETQRNKGNFPGRFSGRQFSNSRSEMNVSTLELGDSALYLCASSSGGGRDNEQFFGPGTRLTVL.

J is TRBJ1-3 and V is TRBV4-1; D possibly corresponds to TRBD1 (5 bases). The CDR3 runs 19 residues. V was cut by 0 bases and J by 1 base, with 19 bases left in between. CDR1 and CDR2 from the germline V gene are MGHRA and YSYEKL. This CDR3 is CASSQDFVTPGVSGNTIYF. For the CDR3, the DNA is TGCGCCAGCAGCCAAGATTTTGTCACCCCGGGGGTATCTGGAAACACCATATATTTT.

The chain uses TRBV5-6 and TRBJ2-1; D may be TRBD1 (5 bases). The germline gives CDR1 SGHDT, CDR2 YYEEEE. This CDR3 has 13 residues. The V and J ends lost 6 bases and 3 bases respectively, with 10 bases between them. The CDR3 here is CASIATGYNEQFF. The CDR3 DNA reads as TGTGCCAGCATCGCAACAGGCTACAATGAGCAGTTCTTC.

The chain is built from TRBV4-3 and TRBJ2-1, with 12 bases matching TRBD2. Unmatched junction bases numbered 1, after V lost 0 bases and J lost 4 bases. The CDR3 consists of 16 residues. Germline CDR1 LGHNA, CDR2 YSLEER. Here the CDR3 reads CASSQETSGGYNEQFF. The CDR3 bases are TGCGCCAGCAGCCAAGAAACTAGCGGGGGGTACAATGAGCAGTTCTTC.

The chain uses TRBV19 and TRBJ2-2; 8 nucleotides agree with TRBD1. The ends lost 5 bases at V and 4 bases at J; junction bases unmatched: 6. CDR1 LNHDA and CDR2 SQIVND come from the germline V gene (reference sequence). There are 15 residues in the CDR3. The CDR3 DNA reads TGTGCCAGTAGTCCAGGACAGGGATCCACCGGGGAGCTGTTTTTT. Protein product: CASSPGQGSTGELFF.

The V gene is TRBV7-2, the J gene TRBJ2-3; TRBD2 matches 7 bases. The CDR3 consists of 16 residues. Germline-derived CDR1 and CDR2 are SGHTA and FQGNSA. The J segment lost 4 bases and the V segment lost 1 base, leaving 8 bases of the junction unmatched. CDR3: CASSLDGTKPSDTQYF. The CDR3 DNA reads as TGTGCCAGCAGCTTAGACGGGACTAAGCCTTCAGATACGCAGTATTTT.

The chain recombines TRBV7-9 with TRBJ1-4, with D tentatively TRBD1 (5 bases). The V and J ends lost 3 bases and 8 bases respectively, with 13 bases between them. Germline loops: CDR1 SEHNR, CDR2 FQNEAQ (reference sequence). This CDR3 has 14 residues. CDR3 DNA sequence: TGTGCCAGCAGCTTTTCAGGGTTATCGGAAAAACTGTTTTTT. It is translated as CASSFSGLSEKLFF.

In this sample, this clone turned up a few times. CDR3 sequence: CASSGQKNTEAFF. The CDR3 DNA reads as TGTGCCAGCAGTGGACAGAAGAACACTGAAGCTTTCTTT. The chain uses TRBV2 and TRBJ1-1; TRBD1 might be the D (5 bases). Germline CDR1 reads SNHLY; CDR2 reads FYNNEI. Trimming pared 4 bases from V and 1 base from J, leaving 7 bases between. The CDR3 length is 13 residues.

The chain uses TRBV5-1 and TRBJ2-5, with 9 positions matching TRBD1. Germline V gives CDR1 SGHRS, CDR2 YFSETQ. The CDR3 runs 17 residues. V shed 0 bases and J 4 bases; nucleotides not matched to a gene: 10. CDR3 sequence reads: CASSLVGTGRRGETQYF. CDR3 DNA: TGCGCCAGCAGCTTGGTTGGGACAGGGAGAAGAGGAGAGACCCAGTACTTC.

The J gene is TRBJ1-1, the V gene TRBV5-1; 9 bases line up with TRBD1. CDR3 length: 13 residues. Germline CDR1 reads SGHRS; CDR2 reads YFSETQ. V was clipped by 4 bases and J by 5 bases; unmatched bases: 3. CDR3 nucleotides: TGCGCCAGCAGCCCTGGACAGGGGACTGAAGCTTTCTTT. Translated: CASSPGQGTEAFF.